These 10 T cell receptor beta chains were all obtained from the same sample, sequenced in a study of blood T cell repertoires in COVID-19. Profiling relied on immunoSEQ multiplex PCR, and the TCRdb table lists in-frame clones only, not all of them. This sample yields more than 300,000 clones, of which more than 85% are seen a single time; roughly 3.9% belongs to the top ten. Material: PBMCs or T cells enriched from blood (not recorded which). Receptors were obtained from a woman aged 30 to 39 who had been exposed to COVID-19.

The chain joins TRBV7-3 to TRBJ2-3, with D tentatively TRBD1 (6 bases). Germline assignment: CDR1 SGHTA and CDR2 FQGTGA. The germline V and J ends were trimmed by 5 bases and 3 bases, with 9 bases remaining between them. The CDR3 loop spans 13 amino acids. This CDR3 reads CASSTTGTDTQYF. DNA of the CDR3: TGTGCCAGCAGCACGACAGGTACAGATACGCAGTATTTT.

The V gene is TRBV12-3 or TRBV12-4, the J gene TRBJ1-1, with unresolved D. CDR3 length: 13 amino acids. V was pared by 5 bases and J by 1 base, with 8 bases between. CDR3 bases: TGTGCCAGCAGTCGTAGTTCGAACACTGAAGCTTTCTTT. Translating gives CASSRSSNTEAFF.

This rearrangement joins TRBV27 to TRBJ2-3; tentative D call: TRBD2 (7 bases). The ends were cut back, 2 bases at V and 5 bases at J, with 14 bases in the middle. Germline-derived CDR1 and CDR2 are MNHEY and SMNVEV (reference sequence). The CDR3 length is 15 residues. The CDR3 DNA reads as TGTGCCAGCAGTTTAGGGGGGGGCCTCGGAGATACGCAGTATTTT. Protein product: CASSLGGGLGDTQYF.

The chain carries TRBV5-3 and TRBJ2-2, with D uncertain. TRBV5-3 is known as an ORF, though its function is uncertain. Trimming removed 4 bases at V and 7 bases at J, with 5 bases between. This CDR3 region has 11 residues. The DNA for the CDR3 is TGTGCCAGAAGCCTTGTCGGGGAGCTGTTTTTT. It encodes CARSLVGELFF.

The chain employs TRBV27 and TRBJ2-5, with a weak D call TRBD1 (6 bases). CDR1 and CDR2 (germline): MNHEY, SMNVEV (reference sequence). This CDR3 region has 15 residues. The V end was cut by 6 bases, the J end by 5 bases, with 19 bases between. CDR3 sequence (DNA): TGTGCCAGCAGCCCCAGTTGGCAGGGGTCGGAGACCCAGTACTTC. As protein: CASSPSWQGSETQYF.

Only one count was recorded for this clone. The chain employs TRBV7-9 and TRBJ2-7; tentative D call: TRBD2 (6 bases). The CDR3 is made up of 14 amino acids. Deletions cut 3 bases from V and 4 bases from J, with 13 bases between. Germline assignment: CDR1 SEHNR and CDR2 FQNEAQ (reference sequence). Here the CDR3 reads CASSFSGRMYEQYF. CDR3 in DNA: TGTGCCAGCAGCTTTTCGGGGAGGATGTACGAGCAGTACTTC.

J is TRBJ1-5 and V is TRBV19; D unresolved. CDR1 is LNHDA and CDR2 is SQIVND in the germline V gene (reference sequence). CDR3 size: 14 residues. Trimming stripped 8 bases from V and 6 bases from J, with 17 bases between. The CDR3 spells CASLGRQAGQPQHF. CDR3 bases: TGTGCCAGTTTAGGTCGGCAGGCAGGTCAGCCCCAGCATTTT.

This sequence joins TRBV5-4 and TRBJ2-5, with D maybe TRBD1 (6 bases). This CDR3 has 14 amino acids. Trimming stripped 1 base from V and 5 bases from J, with 12 bases between. CDR1 is SGHNT and CDR2 is YYREEE in the germline V gene (reference sequence). The CDR3 DNA follows: TGTGCCAGCAGCTTGTGGGGGCTCGGGGAGACCCAGTACTTC. As protein: CASSLWGLGETQYF.

The V and J genes are TRBV4-3 and TRBJ1-2; 9 bases align to TRBD1. CDR1 and CDR2 (germline): LGHNA, YSLEER. The length of the CDR3 is 15 residues. Unmatched junction bases numbered 8, after V lost 4 bases and J lost 5 bases. The CDR3, as DNA: TGCGCCAGCAGCCCAACCGGGACAGGGCGGTATGGCTACACCTTC. It is translated as CASSPTGTGRYGYTF.

The chain joins TRBV7-9 to TRBJ1-2; a possible D gene is TRBD1 (6 bases). From germline, CDR1 is SEHNR and CDR2 FQNEAQ (reference sequence). The V end lost 8 bases, the J end lost 8 bases, and 18 bases lay between the germline ends. The CDR3 consists of 13 residues. CDR3 nucleotides: TGTGCCAGCCCCTCGGCGGGGGCCGAAGGCTACACCTTC. This encodes CASPSAGAEGYTF.